Listed here are 18 T cell receptor beta chains from one sample, sequenced in a study of regulatory T cells in long-lasting Graves disease. The time point: newly diagnosed GD, antithyroid drugs for less than 3 months. PBMC RNA was the source of the TCR library. With iRepertoire HTBI primers and Arm-PCR of CDR3 regions, TCR beta libraries were built. Each CDR3 protein is one row after TCRdb ran MiXCR on the multiplex PCR reads. The data hold roughly 410,000 distinct CDR3 sequences, with over 14% observed a single time. This same sample was also part of a study on T cells in Graves' hyperthyroidism and ophthalmopathy.

This sample comprised peripheral blood mononuclear cells (PBMCs), obtained at new diagnosis, from a patient treated with antithyroid drugs. The receptors stem from a woman aged 40-49 years with Graves disease.

V usage is TRBV18 and J usage is TRBJ2-3; D might be TRBD2 (5 bases). Germline CDR1 is KGHSH and CDR2 is LQKENI. V lost 3 bases and J lost 4, with 14 bases in between. The CDR3 length is 15 residues. Here the CDR3 DNA reads TGTGCCAGCTCACCCAACGGGAACGTCGCAGATACGCAGTATTTT. It yields the protein CASSPNGNVADTQYF.

This clonotype appeared a few times. This chain links TRBV9 with TRBJ2-1, with a possible D match to TRBD2 (6 bases). With 0 bases removed from V and 3 bases from J, the gap between germline ends came to 16 bases. The CDR3 contains 17 residues. Germline V gene data show CDR1 as SGDLS and CDR2 as YYNGEE. CDR3 nucleotide sequence: TGTGCCAGCAGCGTAGTGGGGGGTGGAGGATACTACAATGAGCAGTTCTTC. This gives the protein CASSVVGGGGYYNEQFF.

The V gene is TRBV4-3, the J gene TRBJ2-7; the D gene could be TRBD1 or TRBD2 (5 bases each). The CDR3 spans 16 residues. From germline, CDR1 is LGHNA and CDR2 YSLEER. The V and J ends lost 0 bases and 4 bases respectively, with 16 bases between them. The CDR3 region is CASSQDFEGLGYEQYF. Written as DNA, the CDR3 is TGCGCCAGCAGCCAAGATTTCGAGGGGCTAGGGTACGAGCAGTACTTC.

In this sample, this clonotype turned up a few times. This chain links TRBV30 with TRBJ1-5; 8 nucleotides match TRBD1. The CDR3 runs 15 residues. Germline loops: CDR1 GTSNPN, CDR2 SVGIG (reference sequence). V shed 3 bases and J 6 bases; nucleotides not matched to a gene: 10. The CDR3 loop reads CAWSQGQGDFQPQHF. The CDR3 nucleotides read TGTGCCTGGAGCCAAGGACAGGGTGATTTTCAGCCCCAGCATTTT.

This chain connects TRBV29-1 to TRBJ2-1; 8 nucleotides agree with TRBD2. The CDR3 has 18 amino acids. From germline, CDR1 is SQVTM and CDR2 ANQGSEA. With 4 bases clipped from V and 1 base from J, the junction kept 15 bases outside the gene matches. The CDR3 loop reads CSVVLAGTRTLSYNEQFF. The DNA of the CDR3 is TGCAGCGTTGTCCTTGCCGGGACTAGAACTCTTTCCTACAATGAGCAGTTCTTC.

This clonotype came up many times. V is TRBV27 and J is TRBJ1-5, with D possibly being TRBD1 (5 bases). Trimming shortened V by 8 bases and J by 1 base, and 18 bases separated the two germline ends. Germline-derived CDR1 and CDR2 are MNHEY and SMNVEV (reference sequence). The CDR3 extends over 16 amino acids. CDR3 DNA: TGTGCCAGCCGGACGGGGGGGAAGGAGAGCAATCAGCCCCAGCATTTT. Amino acids: CASRTGGKESNQPQHF.

This clonotype was observed a single time. Since a much larger clone is just one base distant, this may be a read error. The gene calls are TRBV27 and TRBJ2-6; D is unresolved. CDR1 is MNHEY, CDR2 SMNVEV, per germline (reference sequence). The CDR3 spans 17 residues. The V and J ends lost 2 bases and 2 bases respectively, with 13 bases between them. CDR3 sequence: CASSLMGSPTGANVLTF. The DNA of the CDR3 is TGTGCCAGCAGTTTAATGGGCAGCCCCACTGGGGCCAACGTCCTGACTTTC.

The chain employs TRBV27 and TRBJ2-1, with 10 bases lining up with TRBD1. J was trimmed by 6 bases and V by 1 base; bases with no gene match: 9. Germline V gene lookup returns CDR1 MNHEY and CDR2 SMNVEV (reference sequence). This CDR3 has 17 residues. CDR3 region: CASSLFIRDRGGNEQFF. The CDR3 DNA reads as TGTGCCAGCAGTTTATTCATCCGGGACAGGGGTGGCAATGAGCAGTTCTTC.

The sample holds many counts of this clonotype. The CDR3 bases are TGTGCCAGCGGGACAGGGTTTATGTCTGGGGCCAACGTCCTGACTTTC. It encodes CASGTGFMSGANVLTF. The V call is TRBV28, the J call TRBJ2-6; 9 bases match TRBD1. Trimming at V came to 8 bases and at J to 1 base, leaving 6 bases not matched to a gene. This CDR3 contains 16 residues. The germline V gene has CDR1 MDHEN and CDR2 SYDVKM. Looking up the rest from reference TRBV28 and TRBJ2-6 gives the full variable domain: DVKVTQSSRYLVKRTGEKVFLECVQDMDHENMFWYRQDPGLGLRLIYFSYDVKMKEKGDIPEGYSVSREKKERFSLILESASTNQTSMYLCASGTGFMSGANVLTFGAGSRLTVL.

CDR3 nucleotide sequence: TGTGCCAGCAGTTTAAGGACAGGGGCAACCAGCAATCAGCCCCAGCATTTT. Protein sequence: CASSLRTGATSNQPQHF. This chain uses TRBV28 with TRBJ1-5, with TRBD1 matching over 9 bases. Germline V gene sequence: CDR1 MDHEN, CDR2 SYDVKM. The V segment lost 2 bases and the J segment 1 base; nucleotides outside the gene matches: 6. The length of the CDR3 is 17 residues.

This clonotype was detected many times. The rearrangement joins TRBV6-9 to TRBJ2-1; 9 bases match TRBD2. Germline V lookup: CDR1 MNHGY, CDR2 SVAAGI. V lost 3 bases and J lost 8; bases outside the gene matches: 8. The CDR3 contains 15 residues. The CDR3 is CASSYLAGEGHEQFF. CDR3 DNA: TGTGCCAGCAGTTACTTAGCGGGAGAGGGCCATGAGCAGTTCTTC.

This clonotype was recorded many times. The J gene is TRBJ2-3, the V gene TRBV11-2; possible D gene TRBD1, 5 bases. This CDR3 is 14 amino acids long. With 0 bases removed from V and 5 bases from J, the gap between germline ends came to 9 bases. Germline V lookup: CDR1 SGHAT, CDR2 FQNNGV. For the CDR3, the DNA is TGTGCCAGCAGCTTAGAAGGGGTCCTAGATACGCAGTATTTT. It translates to CASSLEGVLDTQYF.

The chain carries TRBV20-1 and TRBJ1-5, with D possibly matching TRBD1 (5 bases). The germline CDR1 and CDR2 sequences are DFQATT and SNEGSKA (reference sequence). This CDR3 is 13 amino acids long. Trimming took off 0 bases at V and 5 bases at J, with 8 bases between the two ends. The CDR3 nucleotides are TGCAGTGCTAGAGAGTCGGGGGATCAGCCCCAGCATTTT. Translation gives CSARESGDQPQHF.

The rearrangement joins TRBV10-3 to TRBJ2-3, with D perhaps matching TRBD1 (6 bases). CDR1 and CDR2 (germline): ENHRY, SYGVKD. V lost 3 bases and J lost 9, with 16 bases in between. This CDR3 comprises 14 residues. This CDR3 is CAISEAGVDWTQYF. CDR3 DNA: TGTGCCATCAGTGAAGCAGGGGTCGACTGGACGCAGTATTTT.

A few counts support this clonotype. This could be a read error, since a much larger clone is one nucleotide away. The CDR3 spells CSVDNYGYTF. The CDR3 nucleotides read TGCAGCGTTGACAACTATGGCTACACCTTC. The V and J genes are TRBV29-1 and TRBJ1-2; D is ambiguous. Trimming cost V 3 bases and J 2 bases, with 1 base left between them. The CDR3 totals 10 residues. Germline V gene sequence: CDR1 SQVTM, CDR2 ANQGSEA.

This clonotype has a count of ten or more. The chain is built from TRBV5-1 and TRBJ2-3; 8 bases align to TRBD2. Germline CDR1 SGHRS, CDR2 YFSETQ. J lost 2 bases, V lost 2 bases, and 7 bases had no gene match. The CDR3 totals 16 residues. CDR3 residues: CASSFKGSGNTDTQYF. CDR3 nucleotide sequence: TGCGCCAGCAGCTTCAAGGGTAGCGGGAACACAGATACGCAGTATTTT. The full variable domain, in which reference TRBV5-1 and TRBJ2-3 provide the parts outside the CDR3, is KAGVTQTPRYLIKTRGQQVTLSCSPISGHRSVSWYQQTPGQGLQFLFEYFSETQRNKGNFPGRFSGRQFSNSRSEMNVSTLELGDSALYLCASSFKGSGNTDTQYFGPGTRLTVL.

As regards this clonotype: Since a much larger clone is just one base distant, this may be a read error. The chain recombines TRBV7-9 with TRBJ2-2, with a weak D call TRBD2 (5 bases). The CDR3 is 15 amino acids. CDR1 and CDR2 from the germline V gene are SEHNR and FQNEAQ (reference sequence). CDR3 region: CTSSPVLANTGELFF. In nucleotides, the CDR3 is TGTACCAGCAGCCCCGTGCTAGCTAACACCGGGGAGCTGTTTTTT.

This rearrangement joins TRBV28 to TRBJ1-2, with D perhaps matching TRBD1 (6 bases). V was pared by 6 bases and J by 2 bases, with 16 bases between. The CDR3 is 15 amino acids. Germline CDR1 MDHEN, CDR2 SYDVKM. The DNA for the CDR3 is TGTGCCAGCAGATCGTCGGGGGGCGCGAACTATGGCTACACCTTC. This translates into CASRSSGGANYGYTF.